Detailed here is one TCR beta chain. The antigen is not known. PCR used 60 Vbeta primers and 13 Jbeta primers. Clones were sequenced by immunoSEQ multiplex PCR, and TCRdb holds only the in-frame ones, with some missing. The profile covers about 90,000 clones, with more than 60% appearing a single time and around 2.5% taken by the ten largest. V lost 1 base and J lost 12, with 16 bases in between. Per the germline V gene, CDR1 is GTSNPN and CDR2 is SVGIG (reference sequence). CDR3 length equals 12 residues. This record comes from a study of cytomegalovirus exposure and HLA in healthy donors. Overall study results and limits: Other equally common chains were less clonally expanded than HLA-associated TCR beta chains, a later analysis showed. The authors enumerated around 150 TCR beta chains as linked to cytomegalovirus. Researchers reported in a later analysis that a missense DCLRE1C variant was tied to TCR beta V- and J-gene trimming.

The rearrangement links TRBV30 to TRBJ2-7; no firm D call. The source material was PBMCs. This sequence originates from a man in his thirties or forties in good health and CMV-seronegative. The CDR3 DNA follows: TGTGCCTGGAGTGAATCCCCACAAACGTTGTACTTC. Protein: CAWSESPQTLYF.